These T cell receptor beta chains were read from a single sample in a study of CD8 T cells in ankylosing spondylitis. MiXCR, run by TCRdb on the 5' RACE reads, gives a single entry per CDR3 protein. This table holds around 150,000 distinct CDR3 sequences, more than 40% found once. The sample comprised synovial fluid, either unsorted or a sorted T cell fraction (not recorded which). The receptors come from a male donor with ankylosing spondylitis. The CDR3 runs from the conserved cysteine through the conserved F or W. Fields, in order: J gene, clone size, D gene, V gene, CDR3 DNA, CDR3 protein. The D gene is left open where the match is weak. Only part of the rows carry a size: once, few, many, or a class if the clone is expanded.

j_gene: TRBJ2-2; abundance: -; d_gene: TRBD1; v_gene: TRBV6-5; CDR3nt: TGTGCCAGCAGTTACTCGACAGGGAGCGTCACCGGGGAGCTGTTTTTT; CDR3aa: CASSYSTGSVTGELFF
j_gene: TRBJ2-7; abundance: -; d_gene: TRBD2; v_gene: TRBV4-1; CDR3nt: TGCGCCAGCAGCCATACGGGACTAGCGGGAGGTTACGAGCAGTACTTC; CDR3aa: CASSHTGLAGGYEQYF
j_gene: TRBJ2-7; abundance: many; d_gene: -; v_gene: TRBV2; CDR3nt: TGTGCCAGCAACCACCAGAGCTCCTACGAGCAGTACTTC; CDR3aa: CASNHQSSYEQYF
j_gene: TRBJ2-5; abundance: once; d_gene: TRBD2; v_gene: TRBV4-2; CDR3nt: TGTGCCAGCAGCCAGGGACTAGCGAGCCAAGAGACCCAGTACTTC; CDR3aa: CASSQGLASQETQYF
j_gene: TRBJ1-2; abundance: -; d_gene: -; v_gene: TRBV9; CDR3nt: TGTGCCAGCAGCGTCCAAGGATGGCCAGGCTATGGCTACACCTTC; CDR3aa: CASSVQGWPGYGYTF
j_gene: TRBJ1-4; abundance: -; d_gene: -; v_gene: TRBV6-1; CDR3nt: TGTGCCAGCTCCGTTGCGAGGGGAGGAAATGAAAAACTGTTTTTT; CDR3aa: CASSVARGGNEKLFF
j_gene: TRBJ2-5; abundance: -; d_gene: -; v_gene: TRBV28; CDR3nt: TGTGCCAGCAGTTTTACCGGCCTAGCGTTAGAAGAGACCCAGTACTTC; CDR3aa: CASSFTGLALEETQYF
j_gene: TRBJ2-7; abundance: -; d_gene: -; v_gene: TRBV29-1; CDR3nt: TGCAGCGTGGTACTGCCAAACAACTACGAGCAGTACTTC; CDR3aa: CSVVLPNNYEQYF
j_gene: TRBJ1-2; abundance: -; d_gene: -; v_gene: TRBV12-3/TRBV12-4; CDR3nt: TGTGCCAGCAGTCCTCCAGTCCCCGCAAACTATGGCTACACCTTC; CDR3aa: CASSPPVPANYGYTF
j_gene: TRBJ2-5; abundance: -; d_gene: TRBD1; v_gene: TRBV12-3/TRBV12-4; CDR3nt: TGTGCCAGCAGTTTAGTAACAGGGGGTCCATTTTCTGGGACCCAGTACTTC; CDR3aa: CASSLVTGGPFSGTQYF
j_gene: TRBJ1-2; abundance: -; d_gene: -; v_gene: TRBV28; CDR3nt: TGTGCCAGCAGTCCCATACCCGGAGGGGGAAATTACTATGGCTACACCTTC; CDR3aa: CASSPIPGGGNYYGYTF
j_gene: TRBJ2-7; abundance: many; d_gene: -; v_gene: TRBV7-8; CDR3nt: TGTGCCAGCAGCCCTGGCGGTTGGGCTAACGACGAGCAGTACTTC; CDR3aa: CASSPGGWANDEQYF